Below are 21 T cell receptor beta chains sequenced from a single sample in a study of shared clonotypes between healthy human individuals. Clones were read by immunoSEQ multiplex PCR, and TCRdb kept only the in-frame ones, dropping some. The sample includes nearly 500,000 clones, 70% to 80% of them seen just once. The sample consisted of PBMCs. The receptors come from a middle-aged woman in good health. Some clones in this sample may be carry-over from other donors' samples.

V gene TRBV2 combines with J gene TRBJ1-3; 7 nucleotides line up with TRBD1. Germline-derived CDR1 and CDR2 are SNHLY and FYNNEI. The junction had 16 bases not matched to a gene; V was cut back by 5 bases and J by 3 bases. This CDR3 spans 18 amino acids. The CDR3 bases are TGTGCCAGCAGTAAATATAAAGACAGGGAACAGGGTGGAAACACCATATATTTT. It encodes CASSKYKDREQGGNTIYF.

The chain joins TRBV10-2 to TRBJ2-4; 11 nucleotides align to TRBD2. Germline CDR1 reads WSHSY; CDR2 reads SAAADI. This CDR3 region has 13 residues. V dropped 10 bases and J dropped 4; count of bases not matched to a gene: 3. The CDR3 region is CATTSGRKNIQYF. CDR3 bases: TGCGCCACAACTAGCGGGAGAAAAAACATTCAGTACTTC.

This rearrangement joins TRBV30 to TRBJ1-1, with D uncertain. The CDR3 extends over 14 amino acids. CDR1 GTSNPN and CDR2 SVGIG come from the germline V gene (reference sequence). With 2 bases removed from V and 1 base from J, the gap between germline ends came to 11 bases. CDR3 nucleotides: TGTGCCTGGAGTCCCCTCGGAGGGAACACTGAAGCTTTCTTT. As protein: CAWSPLGGNTEAFF.

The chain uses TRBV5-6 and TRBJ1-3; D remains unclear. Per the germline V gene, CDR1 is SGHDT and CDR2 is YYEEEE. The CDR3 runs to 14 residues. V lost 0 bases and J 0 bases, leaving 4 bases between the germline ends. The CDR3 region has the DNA TGTGCCAGCAGCTTGGGTCTCTCTGGAAACACCATATATTTT. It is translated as CASSLGLSGNTIYF.

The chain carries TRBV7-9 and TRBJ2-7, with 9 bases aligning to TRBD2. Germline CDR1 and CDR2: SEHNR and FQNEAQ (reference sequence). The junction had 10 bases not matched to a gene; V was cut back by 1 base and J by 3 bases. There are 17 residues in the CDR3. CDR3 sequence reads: CASSLGGIAGVFYEQYF. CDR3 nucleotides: TGTGCCAGCAGCTTAGGGGGGATAGCGGGAGTCTTCTACGAGCAGTACTTC.

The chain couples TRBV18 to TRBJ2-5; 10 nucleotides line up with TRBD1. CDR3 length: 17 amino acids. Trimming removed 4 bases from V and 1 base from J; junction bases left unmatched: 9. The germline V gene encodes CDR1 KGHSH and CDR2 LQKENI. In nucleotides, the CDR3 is TGTGCCAGCTCACTAACTTCCCGGGACAGGGGCCAAGAGACCCAGTACTTC. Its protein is CASSLTSRDRGQETQYF.

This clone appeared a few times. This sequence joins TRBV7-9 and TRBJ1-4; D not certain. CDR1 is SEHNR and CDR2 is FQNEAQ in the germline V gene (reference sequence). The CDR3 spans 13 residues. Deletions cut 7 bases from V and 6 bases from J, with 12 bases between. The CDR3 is CASTFGGDEKLFF. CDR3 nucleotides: TGTGCCAGCACCTTTGGCGGGGATGAAAAACTGTTTTTT.

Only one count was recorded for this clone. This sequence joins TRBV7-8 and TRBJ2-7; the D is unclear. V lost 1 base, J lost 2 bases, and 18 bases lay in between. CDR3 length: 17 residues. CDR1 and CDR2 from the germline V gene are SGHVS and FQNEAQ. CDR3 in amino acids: CASSLEVSWAAAYEQYF. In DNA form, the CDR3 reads TGTGCCAGCAGCTTAGAGGTCTCTTGGGCAGCCGCCTACGAGCAGTACTTC.

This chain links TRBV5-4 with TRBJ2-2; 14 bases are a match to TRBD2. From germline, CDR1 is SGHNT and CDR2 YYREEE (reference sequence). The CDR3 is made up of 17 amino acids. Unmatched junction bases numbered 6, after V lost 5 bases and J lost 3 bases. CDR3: CASRSGLAGADTGELFF. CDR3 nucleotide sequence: TGTGCCAGCAGATCGGGACTAGCGGGAGCGGACACCGGGGAGCTGTTTTTT.

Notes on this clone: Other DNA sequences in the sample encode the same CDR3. The CDR3 nucleotides are TGTGCCAGCAGCTTGGTGGGACATGGCACCTACGAGCAGTACTTC. Translated: CASSLVGHGTYEQYF. The chain has TRBV5-5 and TRBJ2-7, with D possibly matching TRBD1 (6 bases). This CDR3 spans 15 amino acids. From germline, CDR1 is SGHKS and CDR2 YYEKEE (reference sequence). V lost 0 bases and J lost 2, with 12 bases in between.

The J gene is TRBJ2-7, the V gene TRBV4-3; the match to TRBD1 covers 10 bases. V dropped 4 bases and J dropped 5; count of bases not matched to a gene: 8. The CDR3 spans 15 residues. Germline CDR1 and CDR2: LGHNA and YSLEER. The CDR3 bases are TGCGCCAGCAGCCGCGACAGGGGGCCCCCTGACGAGCAGTACTTC. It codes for CASSRDRGPPDEQYF.

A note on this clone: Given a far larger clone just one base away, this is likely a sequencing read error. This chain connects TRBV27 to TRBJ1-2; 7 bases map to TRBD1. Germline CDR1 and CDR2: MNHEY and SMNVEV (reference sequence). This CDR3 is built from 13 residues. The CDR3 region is CACSSYRGLGYTF. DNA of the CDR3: TGTGCCTGCAGTTCTTACAGGGGACTTGGCTACACCTTC.

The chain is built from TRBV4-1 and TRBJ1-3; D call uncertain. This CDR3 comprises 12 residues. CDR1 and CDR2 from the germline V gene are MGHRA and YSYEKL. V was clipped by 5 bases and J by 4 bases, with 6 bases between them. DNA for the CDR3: TGCGCCAGCAGCTTCCCAGGAAACACCATATATTTT. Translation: CASSFPGNTIYF.

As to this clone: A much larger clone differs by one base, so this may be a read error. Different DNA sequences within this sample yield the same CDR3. The CDR3 spells CASRGWVDPYEQYF. For the CDR3, the DNA is TGTGCCAGCAGGGGCTGGGTCGACCCCTACGAGCAGTACTTC. V and J are TRBV6-1 and TRBJ2-7; no definite D call. From germline, CDR1 is MNHNS and CDR2 SASEGT. Trimming left V 6 bases short and J 2 bases short, with 14 bases between. The CDR3 has 14 residues.

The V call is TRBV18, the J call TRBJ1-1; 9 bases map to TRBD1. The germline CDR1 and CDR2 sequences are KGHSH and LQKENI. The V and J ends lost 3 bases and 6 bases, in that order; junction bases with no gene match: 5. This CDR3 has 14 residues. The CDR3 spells CASSPGTGRAEAFF. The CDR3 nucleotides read TGTGCCAGCTCACCGGGGACAGGGAGGGCTGAAGCTTTCTTT. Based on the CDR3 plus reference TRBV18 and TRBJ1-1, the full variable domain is NAGVMQNPRHLVRRRGQEARLRCSPMKGHSHVYWYRQLPEEGLKFMVYLQKENIIDESGMPKERFSAEFPKEGPSILRIQQVVRGDSAAYFCASSPGTGRAEAFFGQGTRLTVV.

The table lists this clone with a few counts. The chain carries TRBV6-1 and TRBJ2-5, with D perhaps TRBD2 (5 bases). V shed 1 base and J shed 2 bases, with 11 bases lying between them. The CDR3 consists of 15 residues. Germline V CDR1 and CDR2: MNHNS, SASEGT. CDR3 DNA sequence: TGTGCCAGCAGTGAAGGTTTGCGGGTGCAAGAGACCCAGTACTTC. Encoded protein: CASSEGLRVQETQYF.

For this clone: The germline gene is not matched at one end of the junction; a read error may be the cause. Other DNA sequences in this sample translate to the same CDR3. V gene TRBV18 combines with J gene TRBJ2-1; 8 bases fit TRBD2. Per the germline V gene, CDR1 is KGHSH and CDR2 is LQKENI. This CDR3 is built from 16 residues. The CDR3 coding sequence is TGTGCTAGCTCACCACGGATTAGCGGGACGTACAATGAGCAGTTCTTC. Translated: CASSPRISGTYNEQFF.

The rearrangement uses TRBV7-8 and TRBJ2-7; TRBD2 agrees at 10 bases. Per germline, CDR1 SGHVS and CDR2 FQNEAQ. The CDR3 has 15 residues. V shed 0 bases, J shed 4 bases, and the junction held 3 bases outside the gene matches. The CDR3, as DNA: TGTGCCAGCAGCTTAGCGCGGGGACTAGCGTACGAGCAGTACTTC. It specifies CASSLARGLAYEQYF.

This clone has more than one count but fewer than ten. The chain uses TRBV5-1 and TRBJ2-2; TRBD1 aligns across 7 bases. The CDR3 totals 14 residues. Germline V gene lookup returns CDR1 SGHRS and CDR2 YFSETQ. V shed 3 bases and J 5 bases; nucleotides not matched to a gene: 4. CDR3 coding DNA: TGCGCCAGCAGCTGGGACAGTACAACCGGGGAGCTGTTTTTT. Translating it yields CASSWDSTTGELFF.

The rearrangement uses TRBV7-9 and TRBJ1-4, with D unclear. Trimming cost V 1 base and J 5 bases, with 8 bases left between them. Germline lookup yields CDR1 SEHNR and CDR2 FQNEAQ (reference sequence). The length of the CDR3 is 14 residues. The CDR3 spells CASSLGEENEKLFF. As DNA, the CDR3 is TGTGCCAGCAGCTTAGGGGAGGAGAATGAAAAACTGTTTTTT.

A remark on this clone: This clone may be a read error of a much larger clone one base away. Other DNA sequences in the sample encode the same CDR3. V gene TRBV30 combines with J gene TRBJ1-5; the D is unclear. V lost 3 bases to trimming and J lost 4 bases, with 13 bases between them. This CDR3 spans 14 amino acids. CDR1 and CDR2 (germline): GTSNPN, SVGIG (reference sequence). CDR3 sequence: CAWSGTMANQPQHF. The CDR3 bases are TGTGCCTGGAGCGGCACGATGGCTAATCAGCCCCAGCATTTT.